This T cell receptor beta chain was sequenced during a study of draining lymph node invasion in breast cancer (TCRdb year 2020). About the study as a whole: Across breast cancer tissues, a separate targeted assay used bulk TCR-beta CDR3 sequencing to compare sorted memory regulatory T cells with memory conventional CD4 T cells. Matched non-invaded and tumor-invaded tumor-draining lymph nodes plus the primary tumor were contributed by each patient, with both Treg and Tconv subsets profiled. Lymph nodes from about 5 patients were covered by the separate targeted TCR sequencing, and for three of those patients the primary tumors were sequenced as well. The investigation overall reported the following: The tumor top-100 clone tracking analysis could be carried out in only two patients. Some of the top 100 tumor clones were detected in invaded and non-invaded nodes, and this detection was taken to suggest recirculation between tumor and draining nodes. Within each tissue, roughly 12-25% of Treg TCRs were also found among Tconvs, a result interpreted as suggesting peripheral Treg induction. Data could not resolve whether Treg conversion occurred in a given organ or whether converted Tregs recirculated between nodes and tumor. TCRs shared between the Treg and Tconv subsets were viewed as suggestive of, but not proof of, a common clonal origin. Across all tissues in the targeted TCR-seq data, Tregs appeared to be more clonally expanded than Tconvs, and both subsets showed lower diversity in tumor than in lymph nodes.

As to this clonotype: The antigen it recognizes is unknown. No clone much larger than this one lies a single base away; base qualities are absent.

Its CDR3 holds 18 amino acids, cysteine through phenylalanine. Only the CDR3 region is kept as DNA, spanning 54 bases read in frame from base 1. The germline V gene (reference sequence) gives CDR1 as SEHNR and CDR2 as FQNEAQ. Relative to germline, V is 2 bases shorter and J is 0 bases shorter, with 14 bases between their ends. The library relied on bulk RNA-seq. The instrument was an Illumina HiSeq 2500. Processing in the source paper ran as follows. In the separate targeted TCR-seq dataset, CDR3 sequences were extracted from raw reads and quantified using MiXCR version 2.1.5 with default parameters. The separate targeted TCR-seq dataset defined each TCR-beta clone by its combination of V gene, J gene and CDR3 sequence. In the separate targeted TCR-seq dataset, clones with fewer than three counts were removed, then only the 90% most strongly expressed clones per sample were retained. For each tissue in the separate targeted TCR-seq dataset, Treg-Tconv overlap was calculated by dividing the number of shared clones by the total number of Treg clones and multiplying by 100. The raw public reads went through TCRdb reprocessing: fastp at Q25, MiXCR clone calling, in-frame beta chains kept. Every CDR3 protein is listed once, alongside the most common genes and DNA of its rows. The V and J calls come from TCRdb's annotation, not from the publication. Present in this sample are fewer than 950 distinct CDR3 sequences, roughly 68% of which were seen just once. Roughly two fifths of the sample comes from the top ten.

For memory conventional CD4 T cells, the sort was based on CD4+ CD45RA- CD25- cells. T cells were pre-enriched with a Miltenyi Pan T Cell isolation kit before staining and sorting. Immunohistochemistry for estrogen receptor, progesterone receptor, HER2 and Ki-67 was used to characterize primary tumors. Within a few hours after surgery, the fresh surgical tissue was processed by cutting it into small fragments. Tissue fragments were enzymatically digested with Liberase TL plus DNase for under 25 minutes and were then filtered through a 40-micrometer strainer. After DAPI live/dead staining, cells were sorted on a BD FACS Aria II, reaching 98-99% purity. Sorted cells were lysed in TCL buffer, and RNA was purified using a Norgen Single Cell RNA purification kit that included DNase treatment.

The sequence was collected from a female donor with luminal breast cancer. This chain joins TRBV7-9 to TRBJ1-6; no D gene is confidently identified. The sample taken for sequencing was sorted memory CD4+ effector T cells from the tumor. Per the publication, the cell subset or site label means: CD45RA-negative sorted CD4+ T cells (memory Tconv or effector/memory Treg). The bases are TGTGCCAGCAGCTTACAGCCCTCCGGAAGCTCCTATAATTCACCCCTCCACTTT. It codes for CASSLQPSGSSYNSPLHF. With the portions outside the CDR3 filled from the reference TRBV7-9 and TRBJ1-6 genes, the complete variable region becomes DTGVSQNPRHKITKRGQNVTFRCDPISEHNRLYWYRQTLGQGPEFLTYFQNEAQLEKSRLLSDRFSAERPKGSFSTLEIQRTEQGDSAMYLCASSLQPSGSSYNSPLHFGNGTRLTVT.